Listed below are T cell receptor beta chains from one sample, sequenced in a study of cytomegalovirus exposure and HLA in healthy donors. This table comes from immunoSEQ multiplex PCR, and its TCRdb copy is limited to in-frame clones, with some not included. This table has tens of thousands of clones, around 80% appearing once. The source material was PBMCs. The receptors were gathered from a woman aged 30 to 39 in good health and CMV-seropositive. Each CDR3 is given with its conserved first and last residue. Only some rows state a clone size, as once, few, many or a class for expanded clones.

>TRBV5-8|NA|TRBJ2-1
CASSLGTGVYNEQFF
>TRBV27|NA|TRBJ2-1
CASSSGLAGYNEQFF
>TRBV5-1|NA|TRBJ2-6
CASSQGQVSGANVLTF
>TRBV27|few|TRBJ2-3
CASSLLDRQYF
>TRBV7-2|NA|TRBJ1-5
CASSLGDSGNQPQHF
>TRBV7-2|NA|TRBJ2-6
CASLPTPGANVLTF
>TRBV7-9|NA|TRBJ1-2
CASSLQGQSYGYTF
>TRBV7-9|NA|TRBJ2-7
CASSLAVSLYEQYF
>TRBV19|NA|TRBJ1-1
CASSIPTPQGNTEAFF
>TRBV7-2|NA|TRBJ2-2
CASKQGVRELFF
>TRBV27|NA|TRBJ1-4
CASSLALGQVPGKLFF
>TRBV15|NA|TRBJ2-1
CATSRFGAGGEQFF
>TRBV27|NA|TRBJ1-1
CASSFRDRVTEAFF
>TRBV28|NA|TRBJ1-2
CASSPIGQGVHGYTF
>TRBV4-3|NA|TRBJ2-1
CASSQEWAGGSYNEQFF
>TRBV7-6|NA|TRBJ2-3
CASSPGLFSTDTQYF
>TRBV6-6|medium-sized|TRBJ2-1
CASRPGTSGAHNEQFF
>TRBV28|NA|TRBJ2-7
CASSYYGEQYF
>TRBV29-1|NA|TRBJ1-3
CSAGTAGNTIYF
>TRBV5-1|NA|TRBJ2-4
CASSGPPGQYIQYF
>TRBV12-2|few|TRBJ2-3
CASSLATVQDTQYF
>TRBV6-5|NA|TRBJ2-5
CASSYSRVLEGGTQYF
>TRBV28|NA|TRBJ2-3
CASSLSGTNSNTQYF
>TRBV28|NA|TRBJ2-1
CASRPGGSAYNEQFF
>TRBV11-2|once|TRBJ2-7
CASSLVAGNYEQYF
>TRBV7-2|NA|TRBJ2-7
CASSLVGRLPYEQYF